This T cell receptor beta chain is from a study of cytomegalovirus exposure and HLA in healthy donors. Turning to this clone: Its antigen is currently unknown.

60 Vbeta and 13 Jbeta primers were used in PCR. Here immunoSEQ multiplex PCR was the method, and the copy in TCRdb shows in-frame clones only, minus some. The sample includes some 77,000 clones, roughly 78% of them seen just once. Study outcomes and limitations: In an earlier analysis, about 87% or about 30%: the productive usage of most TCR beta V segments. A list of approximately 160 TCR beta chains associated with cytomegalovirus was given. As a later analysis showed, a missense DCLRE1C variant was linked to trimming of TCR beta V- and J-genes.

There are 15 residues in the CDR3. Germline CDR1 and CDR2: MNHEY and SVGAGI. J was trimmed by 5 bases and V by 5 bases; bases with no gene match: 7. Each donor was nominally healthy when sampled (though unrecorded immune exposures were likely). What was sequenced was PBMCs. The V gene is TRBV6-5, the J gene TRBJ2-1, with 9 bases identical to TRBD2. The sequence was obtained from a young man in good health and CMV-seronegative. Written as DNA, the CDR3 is TGTGCCAGCAGTCTTACTAGCGGGCGCAACAATGAGCAGTTCTTC. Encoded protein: CASSLTSGRNNEQFF.